These 3 T cell receptor beta chains were all obtained from the same sample, sequenced in a study of blood T cell repertoires in COVID-19. The repertoire was sequenced with immunoSEQ multiplex PCR; TCRdb's copy has only in-frame clones and lacks some. This sample has 400,000 or so clones, with approximately 91% found just once. The source material was peripheral blood. Receptors originate from a woman aged 40-49 years with COVID-19, enrolled during active disease.

This chain uses TRBV9 with TRBJ2-3; TRBD2 matches 10 bases. The CDR3 is made up of 19 amino acids. Germline V gene lookup returns CDR1 SGDLS and CDR2 YYNGEE. V was clipped by 0 bases and J by 2 bases; unmatched bases: 12. In nucleotides, the CDR3 is TGTGCCAGCAGCGTAGCTACCAGCGGGAGGGCACCAACCACAGATACGCAGTATTTT. The encoded protein is CASSVATSGRAPTTDTQYF.

The rearrangement joins TRBV6-5 to TRBJ1-2; the D gene is possibly TRBD1 (5 bases). V lost 6 bases and J lost 3, with 8 bases in between. CDR1 and CDR2 from the germline V gene are MNHEY and SVGAGI. The CDR3 runs to 12 residues. CDR3 sequence: CASRGGDYGYTF. CDR3 bases: TGTGCCAGCAGGGGGGGGGACTATGGCTACACCTTC.

The V and J genes are TRBV5-1 and TRBJ2-2, with a tentative D call TRBD2 (5 bases). This CDR3 region has 14 residues. V gave up 4 bases and J gave up 6 bases, with 13 bases separating them. Germline V lookup: CDR1 SGHRS, CDR2 YFSETQ. The CDR3, as DNA: TGCGCCAGCAGCCCGCGGGTCACGGCCGGGGAGCTGTTTTTT. Translating it yields CASSPRVTAGELFF.